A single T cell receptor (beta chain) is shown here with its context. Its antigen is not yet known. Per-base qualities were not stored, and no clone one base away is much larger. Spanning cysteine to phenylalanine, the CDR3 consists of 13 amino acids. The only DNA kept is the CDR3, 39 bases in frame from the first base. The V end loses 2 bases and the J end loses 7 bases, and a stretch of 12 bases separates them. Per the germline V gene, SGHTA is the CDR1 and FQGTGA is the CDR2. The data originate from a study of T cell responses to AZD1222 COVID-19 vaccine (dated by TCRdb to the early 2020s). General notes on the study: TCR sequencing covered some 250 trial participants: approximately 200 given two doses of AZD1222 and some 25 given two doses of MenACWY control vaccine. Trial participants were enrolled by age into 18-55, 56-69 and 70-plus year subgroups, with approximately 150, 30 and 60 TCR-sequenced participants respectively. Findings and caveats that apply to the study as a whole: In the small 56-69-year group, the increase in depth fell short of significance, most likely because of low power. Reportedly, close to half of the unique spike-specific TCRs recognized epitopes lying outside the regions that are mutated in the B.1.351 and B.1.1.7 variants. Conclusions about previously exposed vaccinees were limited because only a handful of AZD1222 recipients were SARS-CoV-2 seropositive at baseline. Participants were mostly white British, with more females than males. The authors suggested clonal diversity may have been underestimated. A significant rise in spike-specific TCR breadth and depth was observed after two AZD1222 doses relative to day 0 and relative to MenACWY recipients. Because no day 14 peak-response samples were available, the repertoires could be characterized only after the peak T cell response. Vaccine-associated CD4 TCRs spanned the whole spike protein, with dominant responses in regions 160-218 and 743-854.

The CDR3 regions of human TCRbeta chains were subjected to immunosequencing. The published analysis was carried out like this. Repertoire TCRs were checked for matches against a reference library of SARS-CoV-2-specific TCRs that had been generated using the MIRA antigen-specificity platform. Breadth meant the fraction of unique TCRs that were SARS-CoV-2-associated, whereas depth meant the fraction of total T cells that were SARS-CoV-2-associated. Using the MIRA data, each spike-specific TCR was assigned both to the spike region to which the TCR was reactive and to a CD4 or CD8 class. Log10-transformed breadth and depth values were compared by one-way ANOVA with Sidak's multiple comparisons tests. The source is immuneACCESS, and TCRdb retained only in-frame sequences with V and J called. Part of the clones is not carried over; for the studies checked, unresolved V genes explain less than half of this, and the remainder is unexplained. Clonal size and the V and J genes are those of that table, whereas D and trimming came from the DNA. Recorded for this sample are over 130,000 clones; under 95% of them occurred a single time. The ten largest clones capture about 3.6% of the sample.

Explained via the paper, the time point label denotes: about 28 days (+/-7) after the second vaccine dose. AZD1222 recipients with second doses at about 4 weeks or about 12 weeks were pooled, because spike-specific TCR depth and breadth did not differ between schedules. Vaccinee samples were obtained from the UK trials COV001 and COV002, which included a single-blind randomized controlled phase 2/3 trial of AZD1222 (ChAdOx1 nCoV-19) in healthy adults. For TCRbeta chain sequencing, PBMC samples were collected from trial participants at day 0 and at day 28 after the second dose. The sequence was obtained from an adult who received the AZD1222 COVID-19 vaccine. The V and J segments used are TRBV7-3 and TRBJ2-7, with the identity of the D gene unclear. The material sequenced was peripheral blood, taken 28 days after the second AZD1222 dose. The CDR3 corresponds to CASSLDQNHEQYF. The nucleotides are TGTGCCAGCAGCTTAGACCAGAATCATGAGCAGTACTTC.